The clone carrying this TCR beta chain was observed a few times. This table comes from immunoSEQ multiplex PCR, and its TCRdb copy is limited to in-frame clones, with some not included. Among about 9,000 clones listed, 66% were seen once. This entry belongs to a study of early stage breast cancer tumors. Study-level information: The ER+/PR+/HER2- tumors included 7 to 9 ductal and a few lobular carcinomas. Each sample averaged approximately 10-fold read coverage.

Material for sequencing was breast tumor tissue. The receptor's source is a person between 50 and 60 years old with breast cancer.

CDR3 nucleotide sequence: TGTGCCAGCAGCTTAGAGGGGTTTTCACGAAAACTGTTTTTT. It is translated as CASSLEGFSRKLFF. The chain joins TRBV7-2 to TRBJ1-4; D perhaps matches TRBD1 (5 bases). CDR3 length equals 14 residues. V was pared by 1 base and J by 10 bases, with 13 bases between. Germline CDR1 and CDR2: SGHTA and FQGNSA.